One T cell receptor (beta chain) is described in this entry. The sequence runs out 3 residues before the end of the CDR3; the remainder is reconstructed from the germline J gene. This sample is drawn from a study of T cells in women clearing cervical HPV infection. Overall study: HLA type could not be excluded as a confounder.

Germline V gene data show CDR1 as MNHEY and CDR2 as SVGEGT. The CDR3 has 17 residues. MY09/MY11 PCR detected cervical HPV DNA; dot-blot assigned genotypes. Using immunoSEQ multiplex PCR, the repertoire was profiled, and TCRdb retains in-frame clones only, with some absent. Its table records tens of thousands of clones. The sequencing sample was made of blood buffy coat. The chain recombines TRBV6-2 or TRBV6-3 with TRBJ1-2; D not resolved. This TCR was sampled from a woman between 18 and 70 years old with a cervical HPV16 infection that either progressed to CIN3+ or cleared (not recorded which). The DNA read from the CDR3 is TGTGCCAGCAGTTACTCACCCCCTAGCGGGTTATACAATGAC. Its translation: CASSYSPPSGLYND. The entire CDR3 protein reads CASSYSPPSGLYNDYTF.